These 29 T cell receptor beta chains originate from one sample sequenced in a study of blood T cell repertoires in COVID-19. Clones were read by immunoSEQ multiplex PCR, and TCRdb kept only the in-frame ones, dropping some. The sample lists over 70,000 clones, about nine tenths seen once, with more than 0.85% in the top ten. The sequencing input was peripheral blood. Receptors originate from a human donor in a cohort sampled during active COVID-19.

J is TRBJ1-5 and V is TRBV27; no firm D call. V was clipped by 5 bases and J by 5 bases, with 7 bases between them. CDR3 length: 12 residues. CDR1 MNHEY and CDR2 SMNVEV come from the germline V gene (reference sequence). CDR3 loop: CASSPGDQPQHF. The CDR3, as DNA: TGTGCCAGCAGTCCGGGTGATCAGCCCCAGCATTTT.

The chain carries TRBV11-2 and TRBJ2-3, with 8 bases fitting TRBD2. Germline CDR1 and CDR2: SGHAT and FQNNGV. The V segment lost 2 bases and the J segment 8 bases; nucleotides outside the gene matches: 6. This CDR3 region has 14 residues. The CDR3 sequence: CASSLIGAGVTQYF. CDR3 nucleotides: TGTGCCAGCAGCTTAATAGGAGCGGGGGTTACGCAGTATTTT.

This clone has only one observation. This chain joins TRBV28 and TRBJ1-2; tentative D call: TRBD1 (6 bases). Between the trimmed V and J ends, which lost 8 bases and 0 bases, there was a span of 13 bases. CDR1 and CDR2 (germline): MDHEN, SYDVKM. This CDR3 comprises 14 residues. The CDR3 region has the DNA TGTGCCAGCTCACCAGGACAGACTAACTATGGCTACACCTTC. Amino acid sequence: CASSPGQTNYGYTF.

The CDR3 here is CASSLGIQGAIKGYTF. The CDR3, as DNA: TGTGCCAGCAGTTTGGGAATACAGGGGGCGATTAAAGGCTACACCTTC. V and J are TRBV28 and TRBJ1-2, with 9 bases identical to TRBD1. The trim removed 3 bases at V and 8 bases at J, leaving 13 bases unmatched. CDR3 length: 16 amino acids. Germline V lookup: CDR1 MDHEN, CDR2 SYDVKM.

The gene calls are TRBV4-1 and TRBJ1-1; D ambiguous. The CDR3 length is 14 residues. CDR1 and CDR2 (germline): MGHRA, YSYEKL. V lost 2 bases and J lost 5, with 12 bases in between. CDR3: CASSQSEGRTEAFF. DNA for the CDR3: TGCGCCAGCAGCCAATCGGAGGGAAGGACTGAAGCTTTCTTT.

The J gene is TRBJ1-1, the V gene TRBV5-1; perhaps TRBD1 as D (5 bases). Per the germline V gene, CDR1 is SGHRS and CDR2 is YFSETQ. This CDR3 comprises 14 residues. V lost 2 bases to trimming and J lost 5 bases, with 13 bases between them. CDR3 DNA: TGCGCCAGCAGCTTCACAGGCGAACTAACTGAAGCTTTCTTT. It codes for CASSFTGELTEAFF.

The gene calls are TRBV7-9 and TRBJ1-4; 10 nucleotides align to TRBD1. The CDR3 contains 17 residues. Germline lookup yields CDR1 SEHNR and CDR2 FQNEAQ (reference sequence). V lost 5 bases to trimming and J lost 1 base; unmatched junction nucleotides: 7. The CDR3 is CASSIGQGEGTNEKLFF. In DNA form, the CDR3 reads TGTGCCAGCAGCATTGGACAGGGGGAAGGAACTAATGAAAAACTGTTTTTT.

The chain employs TRBV28 and TRBJ2-5; 11 bases map to TRBD1. The CDR3 is 16 residues long. V dropped 6 bases and J dropped 3; count of bases not matched to a gene: 9. Germline CDR1 reads MDHEN; CDR2 reads SYDVKM. In DNA form, the CDR3 reads TGTGCCAGCAGACCCACTGGGACAGGGGGAGAAGAGACCCAGTACTTC. This codes for CASRPTGTGGEETQYF.

In this sample, this clone turned up once. The chain combines TRBV25-1 with TRBJ1-3; no firm D call. V dropped 3 bases and J dropped 0 bases, with 6 bases sitting between them. The germline V gene encodes CDR1 MGHDK and CDR2 SYGVNS. The CDR3 is 14 amino acids. The CDR3 loop reads CASSEESSGNTIYF. DNA for the CDR3: TGTGCCAGCAGTGAGGAGAGCTCTGGAAACACCATATATTTT.

This clone was observed once. V gene TRBV19 combines with J gene TRBJ1-2, with 9 bases that match TRBD1. Germline lookup yields CDR1 LNHDA and CDR2 SQIVND (reference sequence). CDR3 length equals 14 residues. The V and J ends lost 6 bases and 7 bases, in that order; junction bases with no gene match: 9. In DNA, the CDR3 is TGTGCCAGTAGATACCCGGGACAGGGAGGTGGCTACACCTTC. Protein product: CASRYPGQGGGYTF. The whole variable domain, filled in from reference TRBV19 and TRBJ1-2, reads DGGITQSPKYLFRKEGQNVTLSCEQNLNHDAMYWYRQDPGQGLRLIYYSQIVNDFQKGDIAEGYSVSREKKESFPLTVTSAQKNPTAFYLCASRYPGQGGGYTFGSGTRLTVV.

The chain employs TRBV3-1 (or the pseudogene TRBV3-2) and TRBJ1-1, with 8 bases aligning to TRBD1. The CDR3 is 16 amino acids. CDR1 LGHDT and CDR2 YNNKEL come from the germline V gene (reference sequence). V was clipped by 1 base and J by 10 bases; unmatched bases: 14. In nucleotides, the CDR3 is TGTGCCAGCAGCCAAGTAATTGGGCAGGGGGCGACGGGAGCTTTCTTT. It is translated as CASSQVIGQGATGAFF.

This rearrangement joins TRBV3-1 (or the pseudogene TRBV3-2) to TRBJ1-3; unclear D gene. V was clipped by 7 bases and J by 0 bases, with 13 bases between them. Germline CDR1 reads LGHDT; CDR2 reads YNNKEL (reference sequence). The length of the CDR3 is 15 residues. DNA for the CDR3: TGTGCCAGCACCAGAAGCGGGGTCTCTGGAAACACCATATATTTT. Amino acids: CASTRSGVSGNTIYF.

The rearrangement links TRBV28 to TRBJ2-7, with TRBD1 as a possible D gene (5 bases). Per the germline V gene, CDR1 is MDHEN and CDR2 is SYDVKM. CDR3 length: 12 residues. V lost 3 bases and J 7 bases, leaving 10 bases between the germline ends. For the CDR3, the DNA is TGTGCCAGCAGTTTGGCAGGGCAAGAGCAGTACTTC. Amino acid sequence: CASSLAGQEQYF.

The V call is TRBV27, the J call TRBJ2-5; 7 nucleotides line up with TRBD1. CDR1 MNHEY and CDR2 SMNVEV come from the germline V gene (reference sequence). This CDR3 is 13 amino acids long. Trimming removed 8 bases from V and 5 bases from J; junction bases left unmatched: 8. CDR3 DNA sequence: TGTGCCAGCGGAACTAGGGGGCATGAGACCCAGTACTTC. Its translation is CASGTRGHETQYF.

The chain recombines TRBV10-2 with TRBJ2-3, with 8 bases identical to TRBD2. Trimming took 7 bases from V and 2 from J; bases not matched to a gene: 8. CDR1 and CDR2 (germline): WSHSY, SAAADI. The CDR3 sequence is 15 residues long. The DNA of the CDR3 is TGCGCCAGCACGAACGGGAGGGAAACCACAGATACGCAGTATTTT. It is translated as CASTNGRETTDTQYF.

This clone was counted between two and nine times. V and J are TRBV25-1 and TRBJ2-2; 7 bases line up with TRBD1. With 4 bases clipped from V and 2 bases from J, the junction kept 4 bases outside the gene matches. This CDR3 comprises 15 residues. Germline loops: CDR1 MGHDK, CDR2 SYGVNS. CDR3 coding DNA: TGTGCCAGCAGTGCAAGGGGGCGAAACACCGGGGAGCTGTTTTTT. This codes for CASSARGRNTGELFF.

This clone was found once. The rearrangement joins TRBV12-2 to TRBJ1-5; TRBD1, as called in the table, went unchecked against the DNA. TRBV12-2 is shown as a pseudogene. CDR3 size: 20 residues. CDR3 loop: CASRLALRGQGASCNQPQHF. The CDR3 region has the DNA TGTGCAAGTCGCTTAGCGCTGCGGGGACAGGGGGCCTCTTGCAATCAGCCCCAGCATTTT.

The rearrangement links TRBV5-1 to TRBJ2-5, with 7 bases lining up with TRBD2. Germline loops: CDR1 SGHRS, CDR2 YFSETQ. The CDR3 is 13 residues long. J gave up 5 bases and V 7 bases, and 8 bases lay outside the gene matches. CDR3 coding DNA: TGCGCCAGCTTCGGGGGAGGGAAGGAGACCCAGTACTTC. Translated, it gives CASFGGGKETQYF.

The chain recombines TRBV18 with TRBJ1-5; possibly TRBD1 for D (6 bases). This CDR3 is 15 amino acids long. The germline V gene has CDR1 KGHSH and CDR2 LQKENI. The ends were cut back, 3 bases at V and 4 bases at J, with 13 bases in the middle. The CDR3 sequence is CASSPGGTFNQPQHF. The CDR3 DNA follows: TGTGCCAGCTCACCTGGGGGCACTTTTAATCAGCCCCAGCATTTT.

J is TRBJ2-1 and V is TRBV7-2; 8 nucleotides line up with TRBD2. The V gene's germline CDR1 is SGHTA and CDR2 FQGNSA. CDR3 length: 16 residues. V trimming: 1 base; J trimming: 8 bases; junction bases outside the gene matches: 10. CDR3 in amino acids: CASSLEGLAGSDEQFF. The CDR3 DNA is TGTGCCAGCAGCTTAGAGGGGCTAGCGGGCAGCGATGAGCAGTTCTTC.

A remark on this clone: In the same sample, other DNA sequences code for this CDR3. J is TRBJ2-5 and V is TRBV18; a possible D gene is TRBD2 (6 bases). The CDR3 consists of 12 residues. V lost 2 bases and J lost 5, with 6 bases in between. Germline lookup yields CDR1 KGHSH and CDR2 LQKENI. The CDR3 region is CASSPGRETQYF. The CDR3 bases are TGTGCCAGCTCACCAGGGAGGGAGACCCAGTACTTC.

The CDR3, as DNA: TGTGCCAGCACCATCTCTGGGGCCAACGTCCTGACTTTC. Its translation is CASTISGANVLTF. The rearrangement uses TRBV28 and TRBJ2-6, with D unclear. The CDR3 consists of 13 residues. CDR1 and CDR2 (germline): MDHEN, SYDVKM. Trimming left V 7 bases short and J 0 bases short, with 4 bases between.

This chain uses TRBV19 with TRBJ2-7; 11 bases map to TRBD1. Trimming at V came to 4 bases and at J to 2 bases, leaving 4 bases not matched to a gene. The CDR3 has 15 amino acids. The germline CDR1 and CDR2 sequences are LNHDA and SQIVND (reference sequence). The CDR3 region is CASSTLGQGAYEQYF. CDR3 nucleotide sequence: TGTGCCAGTAGTACCTTGGGACAGGGGGCCTACGAGCAGTACTTC. Full variable domain (missing parts from reference TRBV19 and TRBJ2-7): DGGITQSPKYLFRKEGQNVTLSCEQNLNHDAMYWYRQDPGQGLRLIYYSQIVNDFQKGDIAEGYSVSREKKESFPLTVTSAQKNPTAFYLCASSTLGQGAYEQYFGPGTRLTVT.

This rearrangement joins TRBV11-2 to TRBJ2-1; a possible D gene is TRBD2 (6 bases). Germline CDR1 SGHAT, CDR2 FQNNGV. Between the trimmed V and J ends, which lost 8 bases and 5 bases, there was a span of 19 bases. CDR3 size: 15 residues. In nucleotides, the CDR3 is TGTGCCAGCGGCTCAACTGTTGGAGGGAACAATGAGCAGTTCTTC. Translation: CASGSTVGGNNEQFF.

The CDR3 DNA reads TGCGCCAGCTCGGGGGGGGAGAGGTCCGGGGAGCTGTTTTTT. Protein sequence: CASSGGERSGELFF. This chain uses TRBV10-2 with TRBJ2-2, with 8 bases that match TRBD2. Germline V gene sequence: CDR1 WSHSY, CDR2 SAAADI. V trimming: 8 bases; J trimming: 6 bases; junction bases outside the gene matches: 8. This CDR3 has 14 residues.

The chain recombines TRBV27 with TRBJ1-5; D perhaps matches TRBD1 (6 bases). CDR3 length: 16 residues. The germline V and J ends were trimmed by 7 bases and 0 bases, with 16 bases remaining between them. CDR1 is MNHEY and CDR2 is SMNVEV in the germline V gene (reference sequence). As DNA, the CDR3 is TGTGCCAGCACACAGGGTGGGGATCCTAGCAATCAGCCCCAGCATTTT. Translation gives CASTQGGDPSNQPQHF.

CDR3 region: CASSFGTGGDEQYF. The CDR3 DNA reads TGTGCCAGCAGCTTCGGGACAGGGGGGGACGAGCAGTACTTC. The J gene is TRBJ2-7, the V gene TRBV7-9; 11 nucleotides line up with TRBD1. CDR1 and CDR2 (germline): SEHNR, FQNEAQ (reference sequence). The CDR3 is 14 amino acids. V was clipped by 3 bases and J by 5 bases; unmatched bases: 3.

The chain combines TRBV6-6 with TRBJ2-1; 9 bases line up with TRBD2. Per germline, CDR1 MNHNY and CDR2 SVGAGI (reference sequence). The ends lost 5 bases at V and 9 bases at J; junction bases unmatched: 17. This CDR3 comprises 17 residues. The CDR3 protein is CASSPREAGGPRIEQFF. As DNA, the CDR3 is TGTGCCAGCAGTCCTCGGGAGGCGGGAGGGCCCCGTATTGAGCAGTTCTTC.

This clone came up once. The chain carries TRBV5-1 and TRBJ2-1; 8 positions agree with TRBD2. The CDR3 sequence is 13 residues long. Germline V CDR1 and CDR2: SGHRS, YFSETQ. Unmatched junction bases numbered 6, after V lost 5 bases and J lost 8 bases. CDR3 sequence reads: CASRPTSADEQFF. The CDR3, as DNA: TGCGCCAGCAGGCCGACTAGCGCTGATGAGCAGTTCTTC.